The 17 T cell receptor beta chains in this list originate from one sample, sequenced in a study of blood T cell repertoires in COVID-19. Here immunoSEQ multiplex PCR was the method, and the copy in TCRdb shows in-frame clones only, minus some. The sample lists 80,000 to 95,000 clones, about four fifths seen once, with roughly 40% in the top ten. Sequencing was done on a sample of peripheral blood. The receptors derive from an older man with acute or convalescent COVID-19.

The CDR3 is CASSPRDGYYGYTF. Here the CDR3 DNA reads TGTGCCAGCAGTCCGCGGGACGGATACTATGGCTACACCTTC. The chain is built from TRBV6-2 or TRBV6-3 and TRBJ1-2, with D perhaps matching TRBD1 (5 bases). The CDR3 contains 14 residues. Trimming pared 5 bases from V and 3 bases from J, leaving 13 bases between. Germline CDR1 and CDR2: MNHEY and SVGEGT.

The chain uses TRBV5-4 and TRBJ2-1, with 16 bases identical to TRBD2. Germline V CDR1 and CDR2: SGHNT, YYREEE (reference sequence). The CDR3 spans 17 residues. V lost 4 bases to trimming and J lost 2 bases; unmatched junction nucleotides: 3. The CDR3 sequence: CASSMGLAGGTYNEQFF. CDR3 DNA: TGTGCCAGCAGCATGGGACTAGCGGGAGGGACCTACAATGAGCAGTTCTTC.

The chain combines TRBV5-1 with TRBJ2-3, with 10 nucleotides matching TRBD1. V trimming: 3 bases; J trimming: 0 bases; junction bases outside the gene matches: 7. The V gene's germline CDR1 is SGHRS and CDR2 YFSETQ. CDR3 length equals 17 residues. CDR3 DNA: TGCGCCAGCAGCTACCTTAGGACAGGGGGGAGCACAGATACGCAGTATTTT. Its translation is CASSYLRTGGSTDTQYF. The variable domain in full, with the rest retrieved from reference TRBV5-1 and TRBJ2-3, is KAGVTQTPRYLIKTRGQQVTLSCSPISGHRSVSWYQQTPGQGLQFLFEYFSETQRNKGNFPGRFSGRQFSNSRSEMNVSTLELGDSALYLCASSYLRTGGSTDTQYFGPGTRLTVL.

The J gene is TRBJ2-2, the V gene TRBV4-1, with 7 bases fitting TRBD2. In germline, CDR1 is MGHRA, CDR2 YSYEKL. Trimming removed 7 bases from V and 3 bases from J; junction bases left unmatched: 11. The CDR3 runs to 16 residues. CDR3 loop: CASTEKGGHDTGELFF. CDR3 DNA: TGCGCCAGCACTGAGAAGGGAGGGCATGACACCGGGGAGCTGTTTTTT.

The chain joins TRBV6-5 to TRBJ2-7; 8 nucleotides align to TRBD1. V shed 4 bases and J 3 bases; nucleotides not matched to a gene: 5. CDR3 length equals 14 residues. Germline CDR1 MNHEY, CDR2 SVGAGI. DNA of the CDR3: TGTGCCAGCAGTTTCGGGACAGGCCACTACGAGCAGTACTTC. It codes for CASSFGTGHYEQYF.

The chain joins TRBV2 to TRBJ2-4, with a weak D call TRBD1 (6 bases). Germline-derived CDR1 and CDR2 are SNHLY and FYNNEI. Trimming took off 5 bases at V and 2 bases at J, with 10 bases between the two ends. CDR3 length: 14 amino acids. This CDR3 is CASSSTGTKNIQYF. In nucleotides, the CDR3 is TGTGCCAGCAGTTCCACAGGGACCAAAAACATTCAGTACTTC.

The chain links TRBV14 to TRBJ2-1; unclear D gene. The V and J ends lost 3 bases and 4 bases respectively, with 7 bases between them. Germline V gives CDR1 SGHDN, CDR2 FVKESK. The CDR3 is made up of 13 amino acids. The CDR3 loop reads CASSQSIYNEQFF. CDR3 nucleotides: TGTGCCAGCAGCCAGTCCATTTACAATGAGCAGTTCTTC.

This chain uses TRBV5-1 with TRBJ2-1, with TRBD1 identical over 10 bases. In germline, CDR1 is SGHRS, CDR2 YFSETQ. The CDR3 contains 13 residues. J gave up 9 bases and V 0 bases, and 0 bases lay outside the gene matches. The CDR3 sequence: CASSLGDRGEQFF. In nucleotides, the CDR3 is TGCGCCAGCAGCTTGGGGGACAGGGGTGAGCAGTTCTTC.

The rearrangement joins TRBV3-1 (or the pseudogene TRBV3-2) to TRBJ1-1, with a weak D call TRBD1 (5 bases). The CDR3 is 16 residues long. V was trimmed by 7 bases and J by 2 bases, leaving 20 bases between them. Germline V gene data show CDR1 as LGHDT and CDR2 as YNNKEL (reference sequence). The CDR3 region has the DNA TGTGCCAGCAATTCCCCCGGTTCAACAGGTAACACTGAAGCTTTCTTT. This encodes CASNSPGSTGNTEAFF.

The gene calls are TRBV5-4 and TRBJ1-1; 7 bases are a match to TRBD1. Germline loops: CDR1 SGHNT, CDR2 YYREEE (reference sequence). V trimming: 4 bases; J trimming: 2 bases; junction bases outside the gene matches: 5. This CDR3 spans 14 amino acids. The CDR3 sequence: CASSHPGGNTEAFF. CDR3 coding DNA: TGTGCCAGCAGCCACCCAGGGGGAAACACTGAAGCTTTCTTT. The whole variable domain, remainder taken from reference TRBV5-4 and TRBJ1-1, is ETGVTQSPTHLIKTRGQQVTLRCSSQSGHNTVSWYQQALGQGPQFIFQYYREEENGRGNFPPRFSGLQFPNYSSELNVNALELDDSALYLCASSHPGGNTEAFFGQGTRLTVV.

The chain is built from TRBV5-1 and TRBJ2-1; no reliable D call. The germline V and J ends were trimmed by 5 bases and 4 bases, with 13 bases remaining between them. The CDR3 sequence is 14 residues long. Germline V gene lookup returns CDR1 SGHRS and CDR2 YFSETQ. CDR3 sequence reads: CASRKDSGYNEQFF. For the CDR3, the DNA is TGCGCCAGCAGGAAGGATTCGGGTTACAATGAGCAGTTCTTC.

This chain links TRBV29-1 with TRBJ2-3; the match to TRBD2 covers 7 bases. J was trimmed by 1 base and V by 2 bases; bases with no gene match: 9. The germline V gene encodes CDR1 SQVTM and CDR2 ANQGSEA. There are 16 residues in the CDR3. CDR3 DNA: TGCAGCGTTGAATACCGCTTTGCGGGAGGCACAGATACGCAGTATTTT. Translating gives CSVEYRFAGGTDTQYF.

The chain joins TRBV6-6 to TRBJ2-3; a possible D gene is TRBD2 (6 bases). Germline V gene sequence: CDR1 MNHNY, CDR2 SVGAGI (reference sequence). This CDR3 spans 16 amino acids. The V end was cut by 2 bases, the J end by 2 bases, with 14 bases between. CDR3 in DNA: TGTGCCAGCAGTTACGAGGTAGCGGTCCTCACAGATACGCAGTATTTT. Protein: CASSYEVAVLTDTQYF.

The chain recombines TRBV18 with TRBJ1-5; no definite D call. The CDR3 totals 13 residues. Germline assignment: CDR1 KGHSH and CDR2 LQKENI. V dropped 2 bases and J dropped 4 bases, with 6 bases sitting between them. CDR3 loop: CASSPGENQPQHF. The CDR3 region has the DNA TGTGCCAGCTCACCAGGAGAGAATCAGCCCCAGCATTTT.

This rearrangement joins TRBV28 to TRBJ1-6, with TRBD1 identical over 7 bases. Germline V gene data show CDR1 as MDHEN and CDR2 as SYDVKM. The CDR3 extends over 14 amino acids. V lost 4 bases, J lost 6 bases, and 3 bases stayed unmatched. This chain's CDR3 is CASSSGGINSPLHF. CDR3 in DNA: TGTGCCAGCAGTTCAGGGGGTATTAATTCACCCCTCCACTTT.

The gene calls are TRBV2 and TRBJ1-2; D unclear. CDR3 length: 15 amino acids. The V end was cut by 3 bases, the J end by 4 bases, with 15 bases between. Germline lookup yields CDR1 SNHLY and CDR2 FYNNEI. The CDR3: CASSDLLSGGYGYTF. CDR3 DNA sequence: TGTGCCAGCAGTGATTTGCTTTCTGGAGGCTATGGCTACACCTTC.

The rearrangement links TRBV9 to TRBJ2-1; D is ambiguous. Germline loops: CDR1 SGDLS, CDR2 YYNGEE. V lost 0 bases to trimming and J lost 8 bases, with 3 bases between them. CDR3 size: 11 residues. The DNA for the CDR3 is TGTGCCAGCAGCGTAGGCGATGAGCAGTTCTTC. Residues: CASSVGDEQFF.